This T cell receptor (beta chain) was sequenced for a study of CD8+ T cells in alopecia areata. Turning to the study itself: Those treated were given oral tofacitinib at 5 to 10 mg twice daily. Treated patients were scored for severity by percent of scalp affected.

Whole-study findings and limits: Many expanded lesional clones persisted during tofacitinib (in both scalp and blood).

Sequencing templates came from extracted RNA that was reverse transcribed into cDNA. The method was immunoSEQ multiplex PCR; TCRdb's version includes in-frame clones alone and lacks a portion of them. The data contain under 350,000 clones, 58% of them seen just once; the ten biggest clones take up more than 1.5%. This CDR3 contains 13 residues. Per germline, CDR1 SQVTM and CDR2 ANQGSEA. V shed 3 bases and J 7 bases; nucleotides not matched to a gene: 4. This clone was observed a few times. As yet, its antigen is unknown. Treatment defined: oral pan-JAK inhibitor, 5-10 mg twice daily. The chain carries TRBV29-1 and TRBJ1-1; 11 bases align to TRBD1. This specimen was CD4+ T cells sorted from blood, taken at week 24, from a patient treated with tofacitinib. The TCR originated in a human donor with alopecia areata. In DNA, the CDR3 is TGCAGCGTTGAGGACAGGGGGCTTGATGAAGCTTTCTTT. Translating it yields CSVEDRGLDEAFF. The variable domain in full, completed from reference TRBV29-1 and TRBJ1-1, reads SAVISQKPSRDICQRGTSLTIQCQVDSQVTMMFWYRQQPGQSLTLIATANQGSEATYESGFVIDKFPISRPNLTFSTLTVSNMSPEDSSIYLCSVEDRGLDEAFFGQGTRLTVV.